This entry is about one T cell receptor (beta chain). The antigen is not known. There are 15 residues in the CDR3. Germline V CDR1 and CDR2: MGHRA, YSYEKL. V lost 4 bases and J lost 3, with 15 bases in between. The sample comes from a study of T-cell memory formation after mild COVID-19. Study details: TCR clusters largely stayed donor specific.

Study findings and constraints: In pre-infection memory, a portion of responding clones appeared, which suggested that cross-reactive memory joined. Clones contracting over day 15 to 85 were CD4/CD8 balanced, with later expanders leaning CD4+.

5'RACE primed from the constant segment yielded TCR alpha and TCR beta cDNA libraries bearing sample barcodes and UMIs. In TCRdb, the 5' RACE reads were re-called with MiXCR into one record per CDR3 protein. Counted here are fewer than 500,000 distinct CDR3 sequences, around 27% occurring once; the ten biggest clones make up 12%. The chain carries TRBV4-1 and TRBJ1-2, with a tentative D call TRBD1 (6 bases). The TCR sequence derives from an adult woman who had mild COVID-19 (a few samples of this study predate the infection). Cell type and time point are not known. The sample consisted of PBMCs or a T cell subset sorted from them (not recorded which). CDR3 protein: CASSLLTGEYYGYTF. The DNA of the CDR3 is TGCGCCAGCAGCCTCCTGACAGGTGAATACTATGGCTACACCTTC.